The following is a T cell receptor (beta chain) sequence with its context. This clone was found a few times. No antigen is known for it. Base quality data are lacking; no much larger clone is found one base away. TCRB CDR3 regions were amplified from about 2 ug genomic DNA, or all available DNA if less, using the immunoSEQ assay. The multiplex PCR relied on 60 forward primers for TCR V beta segments and 13 reverse primers for J beta segments. Synthetic control templates were spiked into each sample at limiting dilution to estimate reads per starting template. Sequencing produced 87 bp reads on the Illumina HiSeq System. Per the authors' processing: PCR and sequencing errors were removed by a nearest neighbor algorithm that merged closely related sequences. TCR overlap was measured as the percentage of unique tumor TCR beta sequences that were also present in the peripheral blood of the same patient. TCRdb took this table from immuneACCESS and kept in-frame rearrangements with V and J called. Such tables lack part of the clones; where checked against another copy, unresolved V genes explain under half of the gap, and the rest is unexplained. The V and J calls and clone size were taken over from that table, and D and trimming were inferred from the DNA. In this sample the table shows 80,000 to 100,000 clones, approximately 80% of which occur a single time. The ten largest account for around 5.4% of the sample.

The sample originates from a study of glioma-infiltrating T cells after dendritic cell vaccination (dated by TCRdb to about 2016). About the investigation overall: A cohort of approximately 15 glioblastoma patients from Phase I and II dendritic cell vaccination trials was included, of whom 9 were newly diagnosed and 6 had recurrent disease. Between the early 2000s and the early 2010s, patients were given autologous tumor lysate-pulsed dendritic cell vaccination. The vaccine was prepared from monocyte-derived dendritic cells that were cultured for roughly seven days with IL-4 and GM-CSF and then pulsed overnight with autologous tumor lysate. Tumor-infiltrating lymphocyte content was quantified and tumor and blood repertoires were compared in dendritic cell-vaccinated glioblastoma patients by deep sequencing of TCR beta CDR3 regions. Survival after dendritic cell vaccination was correlated with TCR sequencing metrics, including TIL content and tumor-blood repertoire overlap. Each patient got three intradermal injections of the dendritic cell vaccine, spaced at biweekly intervals, in the arm below the axilla.

Patients were selected for having adequate residual fresh-frozen tumor tissue and more than two years of available survival data. None of the glioblastoma patients carried an isocitrate dehydrogenase mutation, although molecular status otherwise varied. PBMC were collected before vaccination, two weeks after the third vaccination, and at tumor progression if tumor progression occurred. The Qiagen DNeasy Blood extraction Kit was used to extract genomic DNA. Inclusive of the bounding cysteine and phenylalanine, the CDR3 is 13 residues long. Only the CDR3 DNA is retained, 39 bases long and in frame from the first base. From a lookup of the germline V gene, CDR1 and CDR2 are SGHRS and YFSETQ. V drops 3 bases and J drops 1 base, leaving 7 bases in between. Summary of the overall study and its limitations: No direct relationship between TCR clonality and survival was found, suggesting that a diverse polyclonal response may matter. The cohort was small and heterogeneous, only a few patients had full blood and tumor sets, and even fewer had initial-recurrent tumor pairs. The TCR overlap response model with three groups was called speculative and said to need prospective validation. After dendritic cell vaccination, a higher estimated pretreatment TIL content predicted longer time to progression and overall survival.

Here the sequenced sample was blood, taken before dendritic cell vaccination. The sequence was obtained from a human donor with glioblastoma. This receptor chain uses TRBV5-1 and TRBJ1-1, with TRBD1 perhaps the D gene, on 6 matching bases. The nucleotides read TGCGCCAGCAGCTGGGGACAGAACACTGAAGCTTTCTTT. Its protein reads: CASSWGQNTEAFF.